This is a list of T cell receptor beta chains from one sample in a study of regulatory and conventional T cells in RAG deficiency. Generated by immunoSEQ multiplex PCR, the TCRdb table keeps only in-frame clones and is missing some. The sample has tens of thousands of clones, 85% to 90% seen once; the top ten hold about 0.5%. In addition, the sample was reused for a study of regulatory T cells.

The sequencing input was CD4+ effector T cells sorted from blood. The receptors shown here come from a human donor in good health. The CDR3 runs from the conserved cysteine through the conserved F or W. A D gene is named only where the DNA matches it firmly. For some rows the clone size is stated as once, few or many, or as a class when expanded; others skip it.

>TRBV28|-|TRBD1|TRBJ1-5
CASSPDRPHQPQHF
TGTGCCAGCAGTCCGGACAGGCCCCATCAGCCCCAGCATTTT
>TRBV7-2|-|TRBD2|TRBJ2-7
CASSTLAGGTYEQYF
TGTGCCAGCAGCACACTAGCGGGAGGAACCTACGAGCAGTACTTC
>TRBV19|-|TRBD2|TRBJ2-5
CASSWTRTGGETQYF
TGTGCCAGTAGCTGGACTAGGACCGGGGGAGAGACCCAGTACTTC
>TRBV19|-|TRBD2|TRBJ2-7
CASSAREWYEQYF
TGTGCCAGTAGTGCGCGGGAGTGGTACGAGCAGTACTTC
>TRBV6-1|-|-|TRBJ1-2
CASSEAVRASNYGYTF
TGTGCCAGCAGTGAAGCGGTGAGGGCATCAAACTATGGCTACACCTTC
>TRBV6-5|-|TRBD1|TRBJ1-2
CASSQQGYGYTF
TGTGCCAGCAGTCAACAGGGGTATGGCTACACCTTC
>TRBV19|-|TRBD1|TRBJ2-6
CASSRNPGQGARGANVLTF
TGTGCCAGTAGTAGGAACCCGGGACAGGGGGCAAGGGGGGCCAACGTCCTGACTTTC
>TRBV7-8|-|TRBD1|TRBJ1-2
CASSPPTGGGGYTF
TGTGCCAGCAGCCCCCCGACAGGGGGGGGTGGCTACACCTTC
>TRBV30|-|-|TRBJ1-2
CAWSVHMGGYGYTF
TGTGCCTGGAGTGTACATATGGGCGGCTATGGCTACACCTTC
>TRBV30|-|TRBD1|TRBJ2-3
CAYGQGYTDTQYF
TGTGCCTACGGACAGGGGTACACAGATACGCAGTATTTT
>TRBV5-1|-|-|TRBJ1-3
CASSSQGTTAGNTIYF
TGCGCCAGCAGCTCACAGGGTACGACGGCTGGAAACACCATATATTTT
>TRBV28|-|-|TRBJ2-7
CASTSGGPPYEQYF
TGTGCCAGCACCTCCGGGGGGCCACCCTACGAGCAGTACTTC
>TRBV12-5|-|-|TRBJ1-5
CASEPGAGMPQHF
TGTGCTAGTGAGCCGGGGGCGGGCATGCCCCAGCATTTT
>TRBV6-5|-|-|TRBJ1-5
CASSPVLGNQPQHF
TGTGCCAGCAGCCCCGTTCTGGGGAATCAGCCCCAGCATTTT
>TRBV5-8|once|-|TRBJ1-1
CASSPGVGRVVTEAFF
TGTGCCAGCAGCCCCGGGGTTGGCAGGGTAGTGACTGAAGCTTTCTTT
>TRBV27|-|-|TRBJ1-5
CASSFRLGELKPQHF
TGTGCCAGCAGTTTTCGTTTAGGGGAGCTCAAGCCCCAGCATTTT
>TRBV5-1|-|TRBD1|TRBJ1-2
CASSHGTGAGYGYTF
TGCGCCAGCAGTCATGGGACAGGGGCAGGCTATGGCTACACCTTC
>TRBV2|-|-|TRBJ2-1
CASSSSRYQYNEQFF
TGTGCCAGCAGCTCCTCCAGGTATCAGTACAATGAGCAGTTCTTC
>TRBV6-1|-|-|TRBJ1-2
CASSSDSNYGYTF
TGTGCCAGCAGTTCGGACAGTAACTATGGCTACACCTTC
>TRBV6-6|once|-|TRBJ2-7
CASSYSRTASEQYF
TGTGCCAGCAGTTACTCTAGGACGGCTAGCGAGCAGTACTTC
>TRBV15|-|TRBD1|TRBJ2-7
CATSIDRGRGDEQYF
TGTGCCACCAGCATCGACAGGGGGCGCGGGGACGAGCAGTACTTC